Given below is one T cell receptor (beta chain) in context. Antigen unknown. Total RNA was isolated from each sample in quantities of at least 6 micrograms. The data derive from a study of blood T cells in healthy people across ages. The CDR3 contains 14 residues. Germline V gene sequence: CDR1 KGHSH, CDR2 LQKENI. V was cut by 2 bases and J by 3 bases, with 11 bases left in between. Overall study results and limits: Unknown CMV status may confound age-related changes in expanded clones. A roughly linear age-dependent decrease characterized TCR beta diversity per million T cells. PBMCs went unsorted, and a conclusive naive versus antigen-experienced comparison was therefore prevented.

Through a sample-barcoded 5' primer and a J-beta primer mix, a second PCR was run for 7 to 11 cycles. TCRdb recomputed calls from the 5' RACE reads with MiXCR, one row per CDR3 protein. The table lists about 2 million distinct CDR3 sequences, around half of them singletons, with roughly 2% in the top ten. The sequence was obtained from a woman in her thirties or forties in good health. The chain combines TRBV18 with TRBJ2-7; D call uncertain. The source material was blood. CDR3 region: CASSPTDGYYEQYF. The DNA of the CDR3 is TGTGCCAGCTCACCAACGGACGGATACTACGAGCAGTACTTC.